This T cell receptor beta chain originates from a study of human T cells and chemical hapten exposure. As for the study in general: Per-sample TCR yields varied mainly from small pooled library volume differences.

CDR3 length: 14 residues. The V gene end was trimmed by 5 bases and the J gene end by 5 bases; junction bases not matched to a gene: 7. This clonotype has more than one count but fewer than ten. The antigen is not known. Time point: pre-sensitization, week 0. Treatment specified: therapeutic diphenylcyclopropenone sensitization with weekly scalp DPC. Total RNA was isolated from whole blood that had not been fractionated. TCRdb reanalysed the RACE reads using MiXCR and keeps one entry per CDR3 protein. This table has 300,000 to 400,000 distinct CDR3 sequences, approximately 5.1% appearing once. Study-wide results and caveats: Controls had significantly fewer large CDR3 similarity clusters than were formed by expanded TCRs.

The chain combines TRBV12-3 or TRBV12-4 with TRBJ1-1; 8 bases line up with TRBD1. Sequences were derived from whole blood, sampled in connection with sensitization to the hapten diphenylcyclopropenone (DPC). The receptor's source is a woman aged 45-59 years with alopecia areata. Some clones in this sample may be carry-over from other donors' samples. CDR3 in DNA: TGTGCCAGCAGTCCGACAGGGGAAAGGACTGAAGCTTTCTTT. Its protein product is CASSPTGERTEAFF.